The 25 T cell receptor beta chains below all came from one sample that was sequenced in a study of CD8+CD57+ T cells in acquired aplastic anemia. CDR3 and TCR beta VDJ profiling relied on a genomic DNA template. TCRdb passed the reads through MiXCR, listing each CDR3 protein once. This table holds 310,000 or so distinct CDR3 sequences, under 60% found once. The sequenced patients had an expansion of CD8+CD57+ cells seen by flow cytometry. Source material: sorted CD4+, CD8+, or CD8+CD57+ T cells (not recorded which) from PBMCs. These receptors originate from a human donor with aplastic anemia.

This clonotype was recorded only once. The rearrangement links TRBV11-3 to TRBJ1-2, with D perhaps TRBD1 (6 bases). V lost 1 base and J lost 8, with 11 bases in between. The CDR3 consists of 13 residues. The germline CDR1 and CDR2 sequences are SGHNT and YENEEA. The CDR3 is CASSLVIQGGYTF. CDR3 nucleotide sequence: TGTGCCAGCAGCTTAGTGATACAGGGCGGCTACACCTTC.

The V and J genes are TRBV7-2 and TRBJ1-6, with D maybe TRBD1 (6 bases). Germline V gene lookup returns CDR1 SGHTA and CDR2 FQGNSA. The V and J ends lost 2 bases and 10 bases respectively, with 18 bases between them. CDR3 length: 16 amino acids. The CDR3: CASSLLRVGGGSPLHF. The DNA for the CDR3 is TGTGCCAGCAGCTTACTTAGAGTAGGGGGAGGGTCACCCCTCCACTTT.

This clonotype was counted ten times or more. The chain links TRBV20-1 to TRBJ2-7; D tentatively fits TRBD1 or TRBD2 (6 bases each). This CDR3 contains 14 residues. Per germline, CDR1 DFQATT and CDR2 SNEGSKA (reference sequence). V lost 2 bases, J lost 4 bases, and 15 bases lay in between. CDR3 sequence (DNA): TGCAGTGCTAGAATCGTGGGGGGCCGGTACGAGCAGTACTTC. This translates into CSARIVGGRYEQYF.

This rearrangement joins TRBV20-1 to TRBJ2-5; the D is unclear. This CDR3 has 11 amino acids. Germline V lookup: CDR1 DFQATT, CDR2 SNEGSKA (reference sequence). With 5 bases removed from V and 6 bases from J, the gap between germline ends came to 10 bases. Here the CDR3 reads CSAAPEKTQYF. The CDR3 nucleotides are TGCAGTGCTGCCCCCGAAAAGACCCAGTACTTC.

This clonotype was found many times. The chain links TRBV6-5 to TRBJ1-6; TRBD1 matches 10 bases. The ends lost 6 bases at V and 7 bases at J; junction bases unmatched: 3. CDR1 MNHEY and CDR2 SVGAGI come from the germline V gene. The CDR3 runs 14 residues. CDR3 nucleotide sequence: TGTGCCAGCAGGGGACAGGGGTTGAATTCACCCCTCCACTTT. Protein: CASRGQGLNSPLHF.

This clonotype was seen a few times. The chain couples TRBV20-1 to TRBJ2-7; 12 bases fit TRBD2. The length of the CDR3 is 15 residues. V dropped 2 bases and J dropped 3; count of bases not matched to a gene: 5. CDR1 DFQATT and CDR2 SNEGSKA come from the germline V gene (reference sequence). The CDR3 bases are TGCAGTGCTAGATCGACTAGCGGGAGTGTCTACGAGCAGTACTTC. Protein product: CSARSTSGSVYEQYF.

The chain carries TRBV4-1 and TRBJ2-5, with TRBD1 matching over 11 bases. V shed 2 bases and J 3 bases; nucleotides not matched to a gene: 2. From germline, CDR1 is MGHRA and CDR2 YSYEKL. The CDR3 spans 15 residues. The CDR3 spells CASSQPGQGEETQYF. The CDR3 DNA follows: TGCGCCAGCAGCCAACCGGGACAGGGGGAAGAGACCCAGTACTTC.

The CDR3 nucleotides are TGTGCCAGCAGCTTAGAAACAGGGGTTGGCTACACCTTC. It yields the protein CASSLETGVGYTF. V gene TRBV7-9 combines with J gene TRBJ1-2; the match to TRBD1 covers 7 bases. Germline lookup yields CDR1 SEHNR and CDR2 FQNEAQ (reference sequence). V lost 1 base to trimming and J lost 7 bases; unmatched junction nucleotides: 3. This CDR3 is built from 13 residues.

This clonotype appeared a few times. The chain recombines TRBV7-2 with TRBJ2-7; D possibly corresponds to TRBD1 (6 bases). This CDR3 contains 12 residues. With 8 bases removed from V and 4 bases from J, the gap between germline ends came to 12 bases. CDR1 is SGHTA and CDR2 is FQGNSA in the germline V gene. The CDR3 DNA follows: TGTGCCAGCCGGTCAAGGGGGTACGAGCAGTACTTC. This translates into CASRSRGYEQYF.

The rearrangement uses TRBV9 and TRBJ2-2; possible D gene TRBD2, 5 bases. CDR1 is SGDLS and CDR2 is YYNGEE in the germline V gene. The V end was cut by 3 bases, the J end by 7 bases, with 10 bases between. The CDR3 consists of 13 residues. CDR3 coding DNA: TGTGCCAGCAGCGCGGACTCGGTCGGGGAGCTGTTTTTT. This encodes CASSADSVGELFF. The entire variable domain, with the rest obtained from reference TRBV9 and TRBJ2-2, is as follows: DSGVTQTPKHLITATGQRVTLRCSPRSGDLSVYWYQQSLDQGLQFLIQYYNGEERAKGNILERFSAQQFPDLHSELNLSSLELGDSALYFCASSADSVGELFFGEGSRLTVL.

The gene calls are TRBV7-8 and TRBJ1-1; D gene unclear. Trimming shortened V by 2 bases and J by 0 bases, and 10 bases separated the two germline ends. Germline V lookup: CDR1 SGHVS, CDR2 FQNEAQ. This CDR3 is 15 amino acids long. The CDR3 DNA follows: TGTGCCAGCAGCTTATCCGGCAGGCTGAACACTGAAGCTTTCTTT. This sequence encodes CASSLSGRLNTEAFF.

This clonotype was detected ten times or more. The rearrangement links TRBV5-8 to TRBJ1-4; 10 bases match TRBD1. J lost 8 bases, V lost 4 bases, and 5 bases had no gene match. Germline-derived CDR1 and CDR2 are SGHTS and YDEGEE. The CDR3 loop spans 14 amino acids. This CDR3 is CASSNGQGEEKLFF. CDR3 nucleotides: TGTGCCAGCAGCAACGGACAGGGGGAAGAAAAACTGTTTTTT.

The table lists this clonotype with many counts. The CDR3 bases are TGCGCCAGCAGCTTGGCTAGGGGTGGGGCCAACGTCCTGACTTTC. This codes for CASSLARGGANVLTF. This sequence joins TRBV5-1 and TRBJ2-6; tentatively, D is TRBD1 (5 bases). The CDR3 runs to 15 residues. The V gene's germline CDR1 is SGHRS and CDR2 YFSETQ. Trimming pared 0 bases from V and 3 bases from J, leaving 7 bases between.

Written as DNA, the CDR3 is TGTGCCAGCAGCCAAGCCGGGGCCGATTACGAGCAGTACTTC. The encoded protein is CASSQAGADYEQYF. The genes are TRBV7-2 and TRBJ2-7; the D call may be TRBD1 or TRBD2 (5 bases each). The V end lost 5 bases, the J end lost 4 bases, and 15 bases lay between the germline ends. Germline V gene data show CDR1 as SGHTA and CDR2 as FQGNSA. This CDR3 is 14 amino acids long. Full variable domain (rest looked up from reference TRBV7-2 and TRBJ2-7): GAGVSQSPSNKVTEKGKDVELRCDPISGHTALYWYRQSLGQGLEFLIYFQGNSAPDKSGLPSDRFSAERTGGSVSTLTIQRTQQEDSAVYLCASSQAGADYEQYFGPGTRLTVT.

This clonotype came up many times. The chain employs TRBV4-1 and TRBJ1-2; 9 bases match TRBD1. The CDR3 is made up of 14 amino acids. The germline V gene has CDR1 MGHRA and CDR2 YSYEKL. The V gene end was trimmed by 3 bases and the J gene end by 4 bases; junction bases not matched to a gene: 3. DNA of the CDR3: TGCGCCAGCAGCCAGGGACAGGGATTCTATGGCTACACCTTC. Encoded protein: CASSQGQGFYGYTF.

This chain connects TRBV6-1 to TRBJ2-5; D is uncertain. CDR3 length: 12 residues. V was trimmed by 4 bases and J by 4 bases, leaving 7 bases between them. CDR1 MNHNS and CDR2 SASEGT come from the germline V gene. The CDR3 DNA is TGTGCCAGCAGTGTCCGTCTAGAGACCCAGTACTTC. It encodes CASSVRLETQYF.

This clonotype was found many times. This rearrangement joins TRBV11-2 to TRBJ2-1, with D possibly matching TRBD2 (6 bases). V was trimmed by 1 base and J by 0 bases, leaving 7 bases between them. CDR3 length: 15 residues. Germline values: CDR1 SGHAT, CDR2 FQNNGV. DNA of the CDR3: TGTGCCAGCAGCTTAGCGGGAGTCTCCTACAATGAGCAGTTCTTC. This gives the protein CASSLAGVSYNEQFF. Complete variable domain (other parts from reference TRBV11-2 and TRBJ2-1): EAGVAQSPRYKIIEKRQSVAFWCNPISGHATLYWYQQILGQGPKLLIQFQNNGVVDDSQLPKDRFSAERLKGVDSTLKIQPAKLEDSAVYLCASSLAGVSYNEQFFGPGTRLTVL.

The J gene is TRBJ2-2, the V gene TRBV19; 10 bases fit TRBD2. CDR1 and CDR2 (germline): LNHDA, SQIVND (reference sequence). The V gene end was trimmed by 8 bases and the J gene end by 5 bases; junction bases not matched to a gene: 5. The CDR3 extends over 14 amino acids. The CDR3 coding sequence is TGTGCCAGTCGCCAGACTAGCGGGACCGGGGAGCTGTTTTTT. Translating it yields CASRQTSGTGELFF.

The rearrangement uses TRBV15 and TRBJ1-5, with 9 bases fitting TRBD1. The trim removed 8 bases at V and 2 bases at J, leaving 4 bases unmatched. Germline-derived CDR1 and CDR2 are LNHNV and YYDKDF (reference sequence). The CDR3 is 14 amino acids. CDR3 DNA: TGTGCCACCGAGGACAGGGGACGCAATCAGCCCCAGCATTTT. Its protein is CATEDRGRNQPQHF. The variable domain in full, with the rest retrieved from reference TRBV15 and TRBJ1-5, is DAMVIQNPRYQVTQFGKPVTLSCSQTLNHNVMYWYQQKSSQAPKLLFHYYDKDFNNEADTPDNFQSRRPNTSFCFLDIRSPGLGDTAMYLCATEDRGRNQPQHFGDGTRLSIL.

Comments on this clonotype: A read error is possible here, since a much larger clone lies one base away. The chain couples TRBV5-4 to TRBJ1-2, with D perhaps matching TRBD1 (6 bases). The CDR3 contains 15 residues. Germline assignment: CDR1 SGHNT and CDR2 YYREEE (reference sequence). CDR3 in DNA: TGTGCCAGCAGCTTGGCAGGGGCTGTTAACTATGACTACACCTTC. Residues: CASSLAGAVNYDYTF.

The table lists this clonotype with many counts. This chain connects TRBV2 to TRBJ2-5; D unresolved. The CDR3 covers 14 residues. The ends were cut back, 0 bases at V and 5 bases at J, with 10 bases in the middle. The V gene's germline CDR1 is SNHLY and CDR2 FYNNEI. CDR3 sequence reads: CASSEAASLETQYF. CDR3 nucleotide sequence: TGTGCCAGCAGTGAAGCGGCCTCGCTGGAGACCCAGTACTTC. The complete variable domain, with remaining parts taken from reference TRBV2 and TRBJ2-5, reads EPEVTQTPSHQVTQMGQEVILRCVPISNHLYFYWYRQILGQKVEFLVSFYNNEISEKSEIFDDQFSVERPDGSNFTLKIRSTKLEDSAMYFCASSEAASLETQYFGPGTRLLVL.

This clonotype was found many times. This sequence joins TRBV12-3 or TRBV12-4 and TRBJ1-6, with D tentatively TRBD1 (6 bases). V gave up 6 bases and J gave up 5 bases, with 11 bases separating them. This CDR3 region has 14 residues. This chain's CDR3 is CASSRQDNNSPLHF. The CDR3 nucleotides read TGTGCCAGCAGCAGACAGGATAATAATTCACCCCTCCACTTT.

Turning to this clonotype: The conserved final phenylalanine or tryptophan is absent from the CDR3, which likely points to a read error. The chain is built from TRBV18 and TRBJ2-3; 9 bases agree with TRBD2. Germline V lookup: CDR1 KGHSH, CDR2 LQKENI. The CDR3 length is 18 residues. The trim removed 3 bases at V and 11 bases at J, leaving 21 bases unmatched. The CDR3 DNA reads as TGTGCCAGCTCACCGGGCCTAGGGGGAACTAGCGGGCAAGTCTTGCAGTATCTT. Protein product: CASSPGLGGTSGQVLQYL.

To note about this clonotype: One end of the junction does not line up with germline, which may come from a read error. The chain joins TRBV7-9 to TRBJ2-1; D is possibly TRBD1 (5 bases). The CDR3 totals 16 residues. Germline V gene sequence: CDR1 SEHNR, CDR2 FQNEAQ (reference sequence). The CDR3 coding sequence is TGTGCCAGCAGCTTAGCGGGTTGCAGGGTATTCAATAAGCAGTTCTTC. Translation gives CASSLAGCRVFNKQFF.

This clonotype was seen a handful of times. This rearrangement joins TRBV20-1 to TRBJ2-5, with 8 bases identical to TRBD2. The germline V gene has CDR1 DFQATT and CDR2 SNEGSKA (reference sequence). This CDR3 spans 13 amino acids. With V trimmed by 5 bases and J by 9 bases, 11 bases remained unmatched. CDR3 loop: CSALPSGGGSQYF. CDR3 sequence (DNA): TGCAGTGCTCTCCCGAGCGGGGGCGGGTCCCAGTACTTC.